This T cell receptor beta chain is drawn from a study of blood T cell repertoires in COVID-19. All enrollees were roughly 18 to 95 years old and from approximately 25 US areas. Recovered Cohort 3 donors showed two negative PCRs, clearance, or symptom resolution. Clones were sequenced by immunoSEQ multiplex PCR, and TCRdb holds only the in-frame ones, with some missing. The table shows some 250,000 clones, with approximately 90% occurring only once. The CDR3 has 15 residues. V was clipped by 2 bases and J by 2 bases; unmatched bases: 6. Germline lookup yields CDR1 MDHEN and CDR2 SYDVKM. Sequencing was carried out using PBMCs or T cells enriched from blood (not recorded which). V and J are TRBV28 and TRBJ2-7, with 7 bases lining up with TRBD2. The clonotype comes from a young man who had recovered from COVID-19. CDR3 nucleotide sequence: TGTGCCAGCAGTTTAGGGGGGGGTAGGGCCTACGAGCAGTACTTC. Residues: CASSLGGGRAYEQYF. Together with reference TRBV28 and TRBJ2-7, the CDR3 gives the full variable domain: DVKVTQSSRYLVKRTGEKVFLECVQDMDHENMFWYRQDPGLGLRLIYFSYDVKMKEKGDIPEGYSVSREKKERFSLILESASTNQTSMYLCASSLGGGRAYEQYFGPGTRLTVT.